This T cell receptor beta chain was sequenced during a study of shared clonotypes between healthy human individuals (TCRdb year 2020). Some background on the complete study: Three men and a couple of women, aged 18 to 49 years, made up the cohort. For each donor, CD4 naive and CD4 memory were each given three plates, CD8 naive was given two plates, and CD8 memory was given one plate. To estimate repertoire size and how much clonotype sharing occurs between individuals, the study deeply sequenced the blood TCR repertoires of about five healthy adults. Different laboratories and diverse techniques were used to prepare libraries and sequence TCR repertoires, to increase sequencing depth and limit assay-specific biases. Each donor's leukapheresis produced roughly between roughly 0.85 and 10 billion PBMCs. Beyond this particular receptor, the publication reports: Even with the large sequencing depth, rarefaction of the sorted-subset datasets indicated that sequencing was incomplete. Larger estimated clonotype richness was generally found for naive subsets than for memory subsets. When a handful of donors were compared, the shared fraction of clonotypes was approximately 5% for naive CD4, over 3% for naive CD8, 2.3% for memory CD4, and roughly 0.4% for memory CD8. Only blood was sampled, and tissue TCR repertoires likely differ from those in blood. Pairwise subsampling led to the expectation that sequencing depth would affect the degree of clonotype sharing among donors. Because the study included only a small number of donors, the genetic and exposure-history diversity represented was limited. Compared with non-shared clonotypes, the clonotypes found in all four sorted-subset donors had higher generation probabilities.

Regarding this clone: The specificity of this receptor is unknown. Base qualities are not provided; no much larger clone lies one nucleotide away.

The CDR3 runs 15 amino acids, cysteine and phenylalanine included. Of all the DNA, just the CDR3 is kept, 45 bases in frame from base 1. Deletion took 6 bases off V and 4 bases off J, with a span of 19 bases between the germline ends. The germline V gene encodes CDR1 MDHEN and CDR2 SYDVKM. For the CD8 naive samples, CD45RO-negative cells were positively selected for CCR7, yielding a CD45RA+CCR7+ population from which TemRA cells were excluded. The donors were healthy, HIV-negative adults who had no recently reported acute infections or vaccinations. Every donor was a Caucasian adult residing in Nashville, Tennessee, USA. Blood was obtained by leukapheresis, after which PBMCs were separated by Ficoll-Histopaque density gradient centrifugation and cryopreserved in liquid nitrogen vapor phase. Analytical flow cytometry was used to check the purity and quantity of every magnetically sorted T cell population. Each sorted fraction had its genomic DNA isolated and then quantified by UV absorbance on a Nanodrop 2000c.

TCR CDR3 regions were amplified from genomic DNA by multiplex PCR using the deep immunoSEQ assay. Extracted genomic DNA from each cell subset was distributed evenly across all wells of several immunoSEQ 96-well plates, and each plate was treated as a replicate. For sorted subsets, about 200 ng genomic DNA, equal to 30,000 or so T cell genomes, was loaded into each replicate PCR. Purified libraries were measured with a Qubit 3.0 fluorometer, size-checked on a Bioanalyzer 2100, and measured again with the KAPA Library Quantification kit. A separate single-read 150-cycle Illumina NextSeq 550 flow cell was used to sequence each immunoSEQ 96-well plate. In the authors' own workflow: Because the immunoSEQ output held only junctional sequences and lacked quality scores, the filtering could not match the filtering applied to full-length reads. To assign V/J genes and CDR3, sequences were annotated using PyIR, a Python wrapper for IgBLAST v1.9, with IMGT germline references. Reads were filtered out if the reads had weak V/J assignments (E-value above 1e-6), no CDR3, stop codons, out-of-frame junctions, or ambiguous translated residues. A V3J clonotype was defined by an identical inferred V gene, J gene, and CDR3 amino acid sequence. To compute the percentage overlap between repertoires, the number of shared unique clonotypes was divided by the size of the smaller repertoire. Repertoire richness was assessed with RTK rarefaction, the Chao1 estimator, and Recon v2.1 estimates of unobserved clonotypes. For all TCRbeta clonotypes obtained by the gDNA method from a handful of donors, generation probabilities were computed with OLGA. TCRdb re-hosts the immuneACCESS table, in-frame sequences only. Its copies lack some clones; in the studies checked, an unresolved V gene accounts for under half of them, and the cause for the rest is not known. The V and J calls and clone size come from that table; D and trimming were worked out from the DNA. The sample table holds some 630,000 clones, of which 95% to 96% were seen once. The ten largest clones take up 0.11% of the sample.

The sequencing input was naive CD8+ T cells sorted from blood. The cell subset or site label of this sample denotes: CD45RA+CCR7+. The chain uses TRBV28 and TRBJ2-7; the D region possibly corresponds to TRBD2 (6 bases align). The source of this sequence is a woman aged 25 to 45 in good health. The DNA reads TGTGCCAGCAGGTCCCTTTCCGGGGGACCATACGAGCAGTACTTC. Its protein reads: CASRSLSGGPYEQYF.